The T cell receptor beta chain described here comes from a study of read filtering for tumor transcriptome and immune sequencing. The wider study: Mean patient age was roughly 70 years, range about 45 to 90; 16 to 20 male, around 15 female.

This library used roughly 400 ng RNA and molecular barcoded adaptors spanning alpha/delta and beta/gamma chains. TCRdb processed the reads anew with MiXCR; each CDR3 protein has one entry. Of 43,000 or so distinct CDR3 sequences listed, 20% are singletons. General observations from the study: This fraction held mixed bone marrow immune cells after CD138-negative sorting. Dropping single-read clonotypes raised IR-seq and RNA-seq shared-clonotype correlation.

To note about this clonotype: Its target is unknown.

The sequence came from a donor older than 35 with multiple myeloma. The sequenced sample was a population of CD138-negative cells sorted from bone marrow.

The CDR3 sequence is CASSQDYEQYF. CDR3 bases: TGCGCCAGCAGCCAAGATTACGAGCAGTACTTC. The genes are TRBV4-1 and TRBJ2-7; D is unresolved. CDR1 is MGHRA and CDR2 is YSYEKL in the germline V gene. The CDR3 is 11 amino acids. The V and J ends lost 0 bases and 4 bases respectively, with 1 base between them.